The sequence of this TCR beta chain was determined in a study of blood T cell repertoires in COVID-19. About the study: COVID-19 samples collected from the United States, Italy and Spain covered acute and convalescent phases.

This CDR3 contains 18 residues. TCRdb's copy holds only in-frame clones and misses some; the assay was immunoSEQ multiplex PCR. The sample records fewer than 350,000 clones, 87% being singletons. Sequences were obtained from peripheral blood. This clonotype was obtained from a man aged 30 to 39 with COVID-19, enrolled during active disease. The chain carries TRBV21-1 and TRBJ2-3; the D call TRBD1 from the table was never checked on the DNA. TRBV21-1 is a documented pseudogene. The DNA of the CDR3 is TGTGCCAGCAGCATCCACAGGGAACGGTCTTCCGTCACAGATACGCAGTATTTT. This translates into CASSIHRERSSVTDTQYF.